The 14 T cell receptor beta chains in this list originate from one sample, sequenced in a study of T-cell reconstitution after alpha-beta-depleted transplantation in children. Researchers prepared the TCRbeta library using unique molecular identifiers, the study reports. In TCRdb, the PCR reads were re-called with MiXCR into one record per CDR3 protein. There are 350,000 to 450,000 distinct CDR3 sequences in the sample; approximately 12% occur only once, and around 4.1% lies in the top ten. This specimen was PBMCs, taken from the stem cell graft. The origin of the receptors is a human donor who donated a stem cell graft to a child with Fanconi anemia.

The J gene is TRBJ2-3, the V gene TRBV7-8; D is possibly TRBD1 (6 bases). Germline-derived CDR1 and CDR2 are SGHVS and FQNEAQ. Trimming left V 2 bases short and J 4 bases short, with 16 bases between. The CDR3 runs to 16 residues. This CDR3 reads CASSLFRTELPDTQYF. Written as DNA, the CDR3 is TGTGCCAGCAGCTTATTCCGGACAGAACTACCAGATACGCAGTATTTT. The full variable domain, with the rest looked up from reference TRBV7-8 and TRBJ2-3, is GAGVSQSPRYKVAKRGQDVALRCDPISGHVSLFWYQQALGQGPEFLTYFQNEAQLDKSGLPSDRFFAERPEGSVSTLKIQRTQQEDSAVYLCASSLFRTELPDTQYFGPGTRLTVL.

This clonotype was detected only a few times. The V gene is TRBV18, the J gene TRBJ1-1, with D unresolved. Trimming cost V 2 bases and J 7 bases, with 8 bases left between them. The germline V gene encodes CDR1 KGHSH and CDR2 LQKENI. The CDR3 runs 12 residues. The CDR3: CASSPTGNEAFF. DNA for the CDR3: TGTGCCAGCTCACCAACGGGAAATGAAGCTTTCTTT.

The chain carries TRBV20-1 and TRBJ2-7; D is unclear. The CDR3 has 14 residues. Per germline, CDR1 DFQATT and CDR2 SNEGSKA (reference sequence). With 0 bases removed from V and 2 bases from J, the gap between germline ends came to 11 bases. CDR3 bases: TGCAGTGCTAGAGATTCAGGCACTGCCTACGAGCAGTACTTC. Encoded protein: CSARDSGTAYEQYF.

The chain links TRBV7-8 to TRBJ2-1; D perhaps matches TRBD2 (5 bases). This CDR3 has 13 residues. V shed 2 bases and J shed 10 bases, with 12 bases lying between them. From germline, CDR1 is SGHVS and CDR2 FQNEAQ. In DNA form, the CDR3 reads TGTGCCAGCAGCTTAACTAGTTATAGCGAGCAGTTCTTC. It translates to CASSLTSYSEQFF. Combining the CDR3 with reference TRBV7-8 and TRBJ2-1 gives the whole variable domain GAGVSQSPRYKVAKRGQDVALRCDPISGHVSLFWYQQALGQGPEFLTYFQNEAQLDKSGLPSDRFFAERPEGSVSTLKIQRTQQEDSAVYLCASSLTSYSEQFFGPGTRLTVL.

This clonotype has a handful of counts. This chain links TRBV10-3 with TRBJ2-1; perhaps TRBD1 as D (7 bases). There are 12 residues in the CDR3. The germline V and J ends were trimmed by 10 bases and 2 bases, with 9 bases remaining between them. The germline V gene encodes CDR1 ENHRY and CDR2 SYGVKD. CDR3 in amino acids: CATGGPYNEQFF. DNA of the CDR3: TGTGCCACAGGGGGGCCCTACAATGAGCAGTTCTTC.

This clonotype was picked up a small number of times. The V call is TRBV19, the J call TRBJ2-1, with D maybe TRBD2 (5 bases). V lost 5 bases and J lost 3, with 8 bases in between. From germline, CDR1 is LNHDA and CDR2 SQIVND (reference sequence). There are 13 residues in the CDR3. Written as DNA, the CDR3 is TGTGCCAGTAGTGGCGGGTTCTACAATGAGCAGTTCTTC. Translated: CASSGGFYNEQFF.

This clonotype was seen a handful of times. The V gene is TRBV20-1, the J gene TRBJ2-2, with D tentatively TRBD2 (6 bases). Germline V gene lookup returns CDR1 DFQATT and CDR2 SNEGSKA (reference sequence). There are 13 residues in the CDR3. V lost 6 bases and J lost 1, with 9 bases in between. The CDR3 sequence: CSAPAGNTGELFF. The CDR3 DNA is TGCAGTGCCCCAGCGGGGAACACCGGGGAGCTGTTTTTT.

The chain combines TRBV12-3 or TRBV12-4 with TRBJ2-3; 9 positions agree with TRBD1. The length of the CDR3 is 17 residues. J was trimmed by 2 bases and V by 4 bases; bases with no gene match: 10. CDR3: CASSSLPRTGATDTQYF. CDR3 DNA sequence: TGTGCCAGCAGTTCCTTGCCCCGGACAGGGGCCACAGATACGCAGTATTTT.

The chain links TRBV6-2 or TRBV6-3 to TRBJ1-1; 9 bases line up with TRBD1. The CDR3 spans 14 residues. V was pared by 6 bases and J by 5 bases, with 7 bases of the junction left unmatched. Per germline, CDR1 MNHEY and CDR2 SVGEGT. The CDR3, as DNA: TGTGCCAGCAGCTATACAGGGGGCCGGACTGAAGCTTTCTTT. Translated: CASSYTGGRTEAFF.

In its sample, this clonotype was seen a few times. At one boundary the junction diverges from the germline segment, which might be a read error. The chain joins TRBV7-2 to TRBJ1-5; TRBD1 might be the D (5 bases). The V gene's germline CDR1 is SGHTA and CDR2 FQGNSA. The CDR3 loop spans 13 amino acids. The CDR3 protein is CASSSRTTGSKNF. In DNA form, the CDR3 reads TGTGCCAGCAGCTCTCGTACAACAGGCTCCAAGAATTTT.

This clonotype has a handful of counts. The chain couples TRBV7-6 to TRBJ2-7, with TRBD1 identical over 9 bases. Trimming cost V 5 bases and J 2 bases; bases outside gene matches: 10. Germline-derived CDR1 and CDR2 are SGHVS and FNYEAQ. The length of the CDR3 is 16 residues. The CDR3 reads CASSPPGQGSPYEQYV. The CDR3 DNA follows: TGTGCCAGCAGCCCCCCTGGACAGGGGTCCCCCTACGAGCAGTACGTC.

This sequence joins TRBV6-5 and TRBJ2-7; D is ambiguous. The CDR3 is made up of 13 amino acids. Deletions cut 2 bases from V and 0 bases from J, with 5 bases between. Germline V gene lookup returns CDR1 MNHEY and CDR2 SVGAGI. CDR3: CASSYQHSYEQYF. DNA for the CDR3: TGTGCCAGCAGTTACCAACACTCCTACGAGCAGTACTTC.

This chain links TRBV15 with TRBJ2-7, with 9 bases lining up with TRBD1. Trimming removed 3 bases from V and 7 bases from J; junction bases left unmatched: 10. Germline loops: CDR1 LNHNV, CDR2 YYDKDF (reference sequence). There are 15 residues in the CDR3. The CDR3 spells CATSSNIGTGREQYF. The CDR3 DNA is TGTGCCACCAGCAGTAATATCGGGACAGGGCGGGAGCAGTACTTC. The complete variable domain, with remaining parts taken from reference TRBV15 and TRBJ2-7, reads DAMVIQNPRYQVTQFGKPVTLSCSQTLNHNVMYWYQQKSSQAPKLLFHYYDKDFNNEADTPDNFQSRRPNTSFCFLDIRSPGLGDTAMYLCATSSNIGTGREQYFGPGTRLTVT.

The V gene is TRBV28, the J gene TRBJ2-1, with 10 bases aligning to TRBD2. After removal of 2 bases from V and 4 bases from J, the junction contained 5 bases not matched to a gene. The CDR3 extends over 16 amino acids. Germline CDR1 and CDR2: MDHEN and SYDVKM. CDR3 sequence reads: CASSLGGTSVYNEQFF. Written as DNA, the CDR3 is TGTGCCAGCAGTTTAGGTGGGACTAGCGTTTACAATGAGCAGTTCTTC.